The 19 T cell receptor beta chains below all came from one sample that was sequenced in a study of T cells in Graves' hyperthyroidism and ophthalmopathy. Amplification of TCR beta CDR3 regions used RNA as the template. Primed by the HTBI set, a first-round RT-PCR was run on the TCR CDR3. TCRdb itself ran the multiplex PCR reads through MiXCR, one entry per CDR3 protein. The sample yields fewer than 250,000 distinct CDR3 sequences, about 24% seen once. The sequenced material came from blood. The receptors come from a woman aged 40 to 55 with Graves' ophthalmopathy.

The table lists this clonotype with many counts. The chain has TRBV5-5 and TRBJ2-7; 9 positions match TRBD1. Germline trimming cut 4 bases from V and 2 bases from J; bases unmatched to any gene: 7. Germline loops: CDR1 SGHKS, CDR2 YYEKEE (reference sequence). CDR3 length: 15 residues. The CDR3 protein is CASSAGQGIPYEQYF. The CDR3 DNA sequence: TGTGCCAGCAGCGCGGGACAGGGAATTCCCTACGAGCAGTACTTC.

This clonotype was counted many times. The chain employs TRBV27 and TRBJ2-7; D is unresolved. Germline CDR1 and CDR2: MNHEY and SMNVEV (reference sequence). The V end lost 8 bases, the J end lost 4 bases, and 3 bases lay between the germline ends. The CDR3 spans 9 residues. The CDR3 DNA follows: TGTGCCAGCGGGTACGAGCAGTACTTC. It yields the protein CASGYEQYF.

Ten or more counts support this clonotype. The chain uses TRBV28 and TRBJ2-5; no clear D gene. CDR3 size: 16 residues. V was shortened by 5 bases and J by 5 bases, with 21 bases between the two germline ends. The germline CDR1 and CDR2 sequences are MDHEN and SYDVKM. Here the CDR3 reads CASSPADLKLYETQYF. The CDR3, as DNA: TGTGCCAGCAGTCCTGCGGACCTCAAGCTATACGAGACCCAGTACTTC.

This clonotype was seen many times. The V gene is TRBV7-8, the J gene TRBJ2-7; 7 bases match TRBD1. Germline CDR1 SGHVS, CDR2 FQNEAQ. This CDR3 region has 15 residues. Germline trimming cut 4 bases from V and 6 bases from J; bases unmatched to any gene: 12. The CDR3 coding sequence is TGTGCCAGCAGCTCCCCACAGGGGCGGTGGGGCGAGCAGTACTTC. It translates to CASSSPQGRWGEQYF.

As to this clonotype: With a much larger clone just one base away, this may be a read error. CDR3 protein: CASSEISWSQPQHF. The CDR3 bases are TGTGCCAGCAGTGAAATATCTTGGAGTCAGCCCCAGCATTTT. The chain carries TRBV6-1 and TRBJ1-5; no firm D call. The CDR3 is 14 residues long. Per germline, CDR1 MNHNS and CDR2 SASEGT. V dropped 2 bases and J dropped 6 bases, with 11 bases sitting between them.

This chain links TRBV28 with TRBJ2-6, with D tentatively TRBD1 or TRBD2 (5 bases each). V shed 6 bases and J shed 0 bases, with 15 bases lying between them. In germline, CDR1 is MDHEN, CDR2 SYDVKM. The CDR3 contains 17 residues. This CDR3 is CASRYWDVSSGANVLTF. The CDR3 DNA reads TGTGCCAGCAGATATTGGGACGTTAGCTCTGGGGCCAACGTCCTGACTTTC.

This clonotype was recorded at least ten times. This chain links TRBV15 with TRBJ1-1; the D is unclear. Trimming shortened V by 1 base and J by 1 base, and 10 bases separated the two germline ends. CDR1 and CDR2 (germline): LNHNV, YYDKDF (reference sequence). The CDR3 sequence is 15 residues long. Here the CDR3 DNA reads TGTGCCACCAGCAGAGGCCTGTCCGGGAACACTGAAGCTTTCTTT. Protein product: CATSRGLSGNTEAFF.

Ten or more counts support this clonotype. The CDR3 protein is CSASSGSGNTIYF. The CDR3 coding sequence is TGCAGTGCTAGTTCGGGTTCTGGAAACACCATATATTTT. The chain uses TRBV20-1 and TRBJ1-3; D is uncertain. CDR3 length: 13 amino acids. CDR1 and CDR2 from the germline V gene are DFQATT and SNEGSKA (reference sequence). Trimming removed 3 bases at V and 1 base at J, with 7 bases between.

This clonotype was counted many times. The genes are TRBV2 and TRBJ1-2; D gene ambiguous. V lost 5 bases and J 5 bases, leaving 9 bases between the germline ends. Germline-derived CDR1 and CDR2 are SNHLY and FYNNEI. The CDR3 spans 12 residues. DNA of the CDR3: TGTGCCAGCAGTCTAGAGGCGTATGGCTACACCTTC. It translates to CASSLEAYGYTF.

This clonotype has just one count. The chain is built from TRBV12-3 or TRBV12-4 and TRBJ2-2, with 8 bases lining up with TRBD2. Trimming cost V 7 bases and J 7 bases; bases outside gene matches: 11. The CDR3 has 15 residues. CDR3 residues: CASTLSGKEGGELFF. The CDR3 nucleotides read TGTGCCAGCACCCTTAGCGGGAAAGAAGGCGGGGAGCTGTTTTTT.

Ten or more counts support this clonotype. A read error is possible here, since a much larger clone lies one base away. The chain joins TRBV15 to TRBJ2-2, with D possibly matching TRBD2 (5 bases). Per germline, CDR1 LNHNV and CDR2 YYDKDF (reference sequence). The CDR3 runs 14 residues. The chain's CDR3 is CATSGSSNTGELLF. CDR3 DNA: TGTGCCACCAGCGGCTCCTCGAACACCGGGGAGCTGCTTTTT. Combining the CDR3 with reference TRBV15 and TRBJ2-2 gives the whole variable domain DAMVIQNPRYQVTQFGKPVTLSCSQTLNHNVMYWYQQKSSQAPKLLFHYYDKDFNNEADTPDNFQSRRPNTSFCFLDIRSPGLGDTAMYLCATSGSSNTGELLFGEGSRLTVL.

This clonotype came up many times. The rearrangement uses TRBV6-5 and TRBJ2-5; the D gene could be TRBD1 or TRBD2 (7 bases each). CDR1 is MNHEY, CDR2 SVGAGI, per germline. With 7 bases removed from V and 2 bases from J, the gap between germline ends came to 20 bases. The CDR3 has 16 residues. The CDR3 is CASTPPGRGGQETQYF. The CDR3 DNA sequence: TGTGCCAGCACCCCACCGGGCAGGGGGGGACAAGAGACCCAGTACTTC.

This clonotype was detected ten times or more. The genes are TRBV28 and TRBJ1-1, with D perhaps TRBD1 (5 bases). The germline V gene has CDR1 MDHEN and CDR2 SYDVKM. This CDR3 region has 16 residues. V was pared by 2 bases and J by 5 bases, with 18 bases between. CDR3 in DNA: TGTGCCAGCAGTTTAATGGGGCAACCACAACGGACTGAAGCTTTCTTT. Protein: CASSLMGQPQRTEAFF.

The chain joins TRBV6-4 to TRBJ2-2, with D perhaps assigned TRBD1 or TRBD2 (5 bases each). Germline CDR1 reads MRHNA; CDR2 reads SNTAGT. The CDR3 consists of 13 residues. V was trimmed by 2 bases and J by 7 bases, leaving 8 bases between them. The CDR3 spells CASSDRDHGELFF. CDR3 in DNA: TGTGCCAGCAGTGACCGGGACCACGGGGAGCTGTTTTTT.

This clonotype was found many times. The chain uses TRBV11-2 and TRBJ1-1; perhaps TRBD1 as D (6 bases). Between the trimmed V and J ends, which lost 5 bases and 5 bases, there was a span of 15 bases. In germline, CDR1 is SGHAT, CDR2 FQNNGV. The CDR3 spans 14 residues. This CDR3 reads CASSQTGTRTEAFF. Here the CDR3 DNA reads TGTGCCAGCAGCCAAACAGGGACGAGGACTGAAGCTTTCTTT.

This clonotype occurred many times. The chain carries TRBV20-1 and TRBJ1-5; no firm D call. Germline CDR1 reads DFQATT; CDR2 reads SNEGSKA (reference sequence). The length of the CDR3 is 12 residues. Trimming removed 4 bases at V and 6 bases at J, with 10 bases between. CDR3 DNA sequence: TGCAGTGCTAACCCCCCGGGTCAGCCCCAGCATTTT. It yields the protein CSANPPGQPQHF.

This clonotype showed up many times. The chain links TRBV10-3 to TRBJ2-5; no clear D. The CDR3 is 14 amino acids. V lost 0 bases, J lost 2 bases, and 7 bases lay in between. From germline, CDR1 is ENHRY and CDR2 SYGVKD. CDR3 in DNA: TGTGCCATCAGTGAGTCGACTTCACAAGAGACCCAGTACTTC. This encodes CAISESTSQETQYF.

V is TRBV28 and J is TRBJ1-5; D ambiguous. The CDR3 spans 14 residues. Germline values: CDR1 MDHEN, CDR2 SYDVKM. Between the trimmed V and J ends, which lost 5 bases and 6 bases, there was a span of 14 bases. The CDR3 region is CASSAGSGGQPQHF. CDR3 coding DNA: TGTGCCAGCAGTGCCGGGTCCGGAGGTCAGCCCCAGCATTTT.

This clonotype was seen repeatedly, ten times or more. The chain couples TRBV28 to TRBJ1-2; 7 bases agree with TRBD1. Germline V gives CDR1 MDHEN, CDR2 SYDVKM. The V and J ends lost 6 bases and 5 bases, in that order; junction bases with no gene match: 6. CDR3 size: 13 residues. This CDR3 is CASRSGTAYGYTF. In nucleotides, the CDR3 is TGTGCCAGCAGATCCGGGACAGCATATGGCTACACCTTC.